The rows below give T cell receptor beta chains drawn from one sample of a study of OX40 agonist ivuxolimab in advanced cancers. The repertoire was sequenced with immunoSEQ multiplex PCR; TCRdb's copy has only in-frame clones and lacks some. The table lists more than 70,000 clones, roughly nine tenths of them singletons, with around 1.5% in the top ten. The sample consisted of CD4+ or CD8+ T cells sorted from blood, taken in a trial of the OX40 agonist ivuxolimab. These receptors were obtained from an adult with an advanced solid tumor such as melanoma, head and neck, liver or kidney cancer. Both conserved end residues are part of each CDR3. Only part of the rows carry a size: once, few, many, or a class if the clone is expanded.

size | V | CDR3
once | TRBV4-2 | CASSREDRGSDYGYTF
NA | TRBV28 | CASSLGGQAVTQYF
NA | TRBV19 | CASSQGRAGGRGTDTQYF
NA | TRBV2 | CASSSGFSDTQYF
NA | TRBV18 | CASSPGQGRYEQYF
NA | TRBV4-3 | CASSLMGGQGSYGYTF
NA | TRBV5-8 | CASIWGSTDTQYF
NA | TRBV7-8 | CASSSSTTEAFF
NA | TRBV15 | CATRGGGDSYEQYF
few | TRBV27 | CASRSQGFGYGYTF
NA | TRBV19 | CASSIGVDTDTQYF
once | TRBV19 | CASSIRGAQGSYEQYF
NA | TRBV25-1 | CASSTTGTGGAEQYF
few | TRBV11-2 | CASSRLPGAYEQYF
NA | TRBV29-1 | CSVGPEAGPPYEQYF
NA | TRBV7-2 | CASSLAAPYNNEQFF
NA | TRBV6-5 | CASRSPNTEAFF
NA | TRBV11-2 | CASRSGQPNQPQHF
NA | TRBV5-4 | CASSLAGQINSREQYF
NA | TRBV2 | CASSKRDRGLETQYF
NA | TRBV11-3 | CASSPLGESLSYEQYF
NA | TRBV11-2 | CASSFSAGGPYEQYF
NA | TRBV6-1 | CASSENPGTVGRYTF
NA | TRBV6-6 | CASSYRTGGTYGYTF
NA | TRBV11-3 | CASSRDRDTGELFF
NA | TRBV7-2 | CASSLGVSFYEQYF